A selection of T cell receptor beta chains follows, all from one sample in a study of CD8 T cells in ankylosing spondylitis. TCRdb analysed the 5' RACE reads with MiXCR anew, one entry per CDR3 protein. The data contain 25,000 to 30,000 distinct CDR3 sequences, roughly 5.3% of them singletons. Sequenced input: blood, either unsorted or a sorted T cell fraction (not recorded which). Source of these receptors: a female donor with ankylosing spondylitis or in good health (not recorded which). The CDR3 runs from the conserved cysteine through the conserved F or W. D genes are given only for firm matches. Only part of the rows carry a size: once, few, many, or a class if the clone is expanded.

-,medium-sized,TRBJ1-3,TRBV9,TGTGCCAGCAGCGTAGACCTCGCTCCCGGCACCATATATTTT,CASSVDLAPGTIYF
-,many,TRBJ2-3,TRBV9,TGTGCCAGCAGCGCCCGAACTAATACGCAGTATTTT,CASSARTNTQYF
TRBD2,many,TRBJ2-6,TRBV9,TGTGCCAGCAGCGCGGGACTAGCGGGAGCACCAGCCTCTGGGGCCAACGTCCTGACTTTC,CASSAGLAGAPASGANVLTF
-,-,TRBJ1-5,TRBV9,TGTGCCAGCAGCGTAGATGGGGCTGGAAATCAGCCCCAGCATTTT,CASSVDGAGNQPQHF
-,many,TRBJ2-2,TRBV9,TGTGCCAGCAGCGTAGATCAGGGAAGACTGTTTTTT,CASSVDQGRLFF
-,-,TRBJ2-3,TRBV9,TGTGCCAGCAATCTAGGCGGCCATGGAACAGATACGCAGTATTTT,CASNLGGHGTDTQYF
TRBD1,few,TRBJ2-1,TRBV9,TGTGCCAGCAGCGGACAAAACAGGGGGAAGGGGAATGAGCAGTTCTTC,CASSGQNRGKGNEQFF
-,-,TRBJ1-1,TRBV9,TGTGCCAGCAGCGCCGGGGGACATTTAAACACTGAAGCTTTCTTT,CASSAGGHLNTEAFF
TRBD2,-,TRBJ2-1,TRBV9,TGTGCCAGCAGCCAAAGCGGGGACCCATACAATGAGCAGTTCTTC,CASSQSGDPYNEQFF
TRBD1,-,TRBJ2-7,TRBV9,TGTGCCAGCAGCCCCAGAAGGGGACAGACCCCCTACGAGCAGTACTTC,CASSPRRGQTPYEQYF
TRBD1,many,TRBJ2-7,TRBV9,TGTGCCAGCAGCGTTGGACAGGGTGAGATCTACGAGCAGTACTTC,CASSVGQGEIYEQYF
TRBD2,few,TRBJ2-1,TRBV9,TGTGCCAGCAGCGTAGGCCTAGCGGGGGACCTCGGCTACAATGAGCAGTTCTTC,CASSVGLAGDLGYNEQFF
-,many,TRBJ2-2,TRBV9,TGTGCCAGCAGCGTAGAGGGGGGGCAAGGCGGGGAGCTGTTTTTT,CASSVEGGQGGELFF
TRBD2,many,TRBJ2-7,TRBV9,TGTGCCAGCAGCGCAGGACTAGCGAGATCCTACGAGCAGTACTTC,CASSAGLARSYEQYF
-,medium-sized,TRBJ2-7,TRBV9,TGTGCCAGCAGCACGCGGGCCGCTAAGGACGAGCAGTACTTC,CASSTRAAKDEQYF
-,-,TRBJ2-7,TRBV9,TGTGCCAGCAGCGTTTCGGGCTCCCCCCACGAGCAGTACTTC,CASSVSGSPHEQYF
-,many,TRBJ1-2,TRBV9,TGTGCCAGCAGCGCGGGGGGCCCCCAGACCTATGGCTACACCTTC,CASSAGGPQTYGYTF
-,medium-sized,TRBJ2-5,TRBV9,TGTGCCAGCAGCGTAGCTCCGGACCAAGAGACCCAGTACTTC,CASSVAPDQETQYF
-,many,TRBJ2-1,TRBV9,TGTGCCAGCAGCGTAGTGGGTGGGACGGGAGCTGCCTACAATGAGCAGTTCTTC,CASSVVGGTGAAYNEQFF
TRBD1,many,TRBJ1-4,TRBV9,TGTGCCAGCAGCGTTACAGGGGCAACTAATGAAAAACTGTTTTTT,CASSVTGATNEKLFF
-,many,TRBJ2-3,TRBV9,TGTGCCAGCAGCGTTTCCGGGGGGCCCCAGGCAGATACGCAGTATTTT,CASSVSGGPQADTQYF
TRBD1,many,TRBJ2-1,TRBV9,TGTGCCAGCAGCGAGGGACAGGGTGCAGCCTACAATGAGCAGTTCTTC,CASSEGQGAAYNEQFF
-,many,TRBJ2-2,TRBV9,TGTGCCAGCAGCGTTTTCCGGGACTCACCCGGGGAGCTGTTTTTT,CASSVFRDSPGELFF
TRBD2,-,TRBJ2-7,TRBV9,TGTGCCAGCAGCCGGACTAGCGGTAGCTACGAGCAGTACTTC,CASSRTSGSYEQYF
TRBD2,many,TRBJ2-3,TRBV9,TGTGCCAGCAGCGGTCCCAGGCTAGCGGGGAACACAGATACGCAGTATTTT,CASSGPRLAGNTDTQYF
-,many,TRBJ1-1,TRBV9,TGTGCCAGCGAGCGGGGGGAGGACGACACTGAAGCTTTCTTT,CASERGEDDTEAFF
-,few,TRBJ1-3,TRBV9,TGTGCCAGCAGCTTCCGGGTCGGCTCTGGAAACACCATATATTTT,CASSFRVGSGNTIYF
-,medium-sized,TRBJ1-1,TRBV9,TGTGCCAGCAGCGTGGATGGGTCAGGGGACACTGAAGCTTTCTTT,CASSVDGSGDTEAFF
-,many,TRBJ1-1,TRBV9,TGTGCCAGCAGCGTAGACGCGAACACTGAAGCTTTCTTT,CASSVDANTEAFF
TRBD1,many,TRBJ2-5,TRBV9,TGTGCCAGCAGCCTGGGACAGGGGGCTGTGCAGACCCAGTACTTC,CASSLGQGAVQTQYF
TRBD2,many,TRBJ2-1,TRBV9,TGTGCCAGCAGCGTAGCTAGCGGGAGTGCTGACAATGAGCAGTTCTTC,CASSVASGSADNEQFF
-,medium-sized,TRBJ1-4,TRBV9,TGTGCCAGCAGCCCAGACAGCCTTTATGAAAAACTGTTTTTT,CASSPDSLYEKLFF
-,many,TRBJ2-3,TRBV9,TGTGCCAGCAGCGTAGGCGGCGGAGGGGGAGATACGCAGTATTTT,CASSVGGGGGDTQYF
TRBD1,-,TRBJ2-6,TRBV9,TGTGCCAGCAGCCCTAGACAGGGACGCACTGGGGCCAACGTCCTGACTTTC,CASSPRQGRTGANVLTF
TRBD2,many,TRBJ2-1,TRBV9,TGTGCCAGCAGCCCAGCCCCGCGGGGGGCCTACAATGAGCAGTTCTTC,CASSPAPRGAYNEQFF
TRBD1,many,TRBJ1-2,TRBV9,TGTGCCAGCAGCCCCTCGGGGACAGGCTCTTATGGCTACACCTTC,CASSPSGTGSYGYTF
TRBD2,few,TRBJ2-5,TRBV9,TGTGCCAGCAGCCCGGGACTAGCGGGGGGTCTCCAGTACTTC,CASSPGLAGGLQYF
TRBD1,many,TRBJ2-7,TRBV9,TGTGCCAGCAGCGTCGGGACAGGGAGCTCCTACGAGCAGTACTTC,CASSVGTGSSYEQYF
-,many,TRBJ2-7,TRBV9,TGTGCCAGCAGCGTAGGCCCAGTGTTCGAGCAGTACTTC,CASSVGPVFEQYF
-,many,TRBJ2-2,TRBV9,TGTGCCAGCAATCGGGACGAGATATCCGGGGAGCTGTTTTTT,CASNRDEISGELFF
TRBD1,medium-sized,TRBJ1-1,TRBV9,TGTGCCAGCAGCGGTGACAGGGAGGAAGCTTTCTTT,CASSGDREEAFF
TRBD2,many,TRBJ2-7,TRBV9,TGTGCCAGCAGCGTAGGTTCGGGGGGGCCATACGAGCAGTACTTC,CASSVGSGGPYEQYF
TRBD2,many,TRBJ2-3,TRBV9,TGTGCCAGCCAAAGAGGGCTAGCGGGAGCCTCAGATACGCAGTATTTT,CASQRGLAGASDTQYF
-,many,TRBJ2-1,TRBV9,TGTGCCAGCAGCGTAGCCCCGGGGTCCACCTACAATGAGCAGTTCTTC,CASSVAPGSTYNEQFF
-,many,TRBJ1-6,TRBV9,TGTGCCAGCACCGGTACAGGACAGTATAATTCACCCCTCCACTTT,CASTGTGQYNSPLHF
TRBD2,few,TRBJ2-3,TRBV9,TGTGCCAGCAACCTAGCGGGGGAGTTCACAGATACGCAGTATTTT,CASNLAGEFTDTQYF
-,many,TRBJ1-2,TRBV9,TGTGCCAGCAGCCCAACTGGGACGGAGTTGGGCTACACCTTC,CASSPTGTELGYTF
-,-,TRBJ2-4,TRBV9,TGTGCCAGCAGCGGAGGGGGTTTAGCCAAAAACATTCAGTACTTC,CASSGGGLAKNIQYF
TRBD2,many,TRBJ2-1,TRBV9,TGTGCCAGCAGTTCCAGCGGGAACTCCTACAATGAGCAGTTCTTC,CASSSSGNSYNEQFF
-,many,TRBJ2-2,TRBV9,TGTGCCAGCAGCCCCCCCGGGTACGCGAACACCGGGGAGCTGTTTTTT,CASSPPGYANTGELFF
-,many,TRBJ1-1,TRBV9,TGTGCCAGCAGCTATGGGACGGCGAACACTGAAGCTTTCTTT,CASSYGTANTEAFF
-,many,TRBJ2-1,TRBV9,TGTGCCAGCAGCGTGAGCTACGTCCCCTACAATGAGCAGTTCTTC,CASSVSYVPYNEQFF
-,-,TRBJ2-3,TRBV9,TGTGCCAGCAGCGAGGTACAGGGAATTGGTACAGATACGCAGTATTTT,CASSEVQGIGTDTQYF
TRBD1,-,TRBJ2-2,TRBV9,TGTGCCAGCACCCGTGGGACAGGGGCGACCGGGGAGCTGTTTTTT,CASTRGTGATGELFF
-,-,TRBJ2-7,TRBV21-1,TGTGCCAGCAGCAAAGTCCCTAGCGGGAGTTCTGAGAACGAGCAGTACTTC,CASSKVPSGSSENEQYF
-,many,TRBJ2-3,TRBV9,TGTGCCAGCAGCGTTAAAGGGACCAGCACAGATACGCAGTATTTT,CASSVKGTSTDTQYF
-,many,TRBJ2-7,TRBV9,TGTGCCAGCAGCGTAGATGTAAGACTTGATTACGAGCAGTACTTC,CASSVDVRLDYEQYF
-,many,TRBJ2-1,TRBV21-1,TGTGCCAGCACCACCCCTAGGGGGCCGATTGACAATGAGCAGTTCTTC,CASTTPRGPIDNEQFF